This T cell receptor beta chain was documented in a study of regulatory T cells in long-lasting Graves disease. About the study: Newly diagnosed Graves' patients had taken antithyroid drugs under 3 months.

Whole-study findings and limits: Patients with persistent disease shared some 3,000 public clonotypes, outpacing the approximately 950 shared by new patients.

Time point described: newly diagnosed GD, antithyroid drugs for less than 3 months. PBMC-extracted RNA yielded the TCR library. This clonotype came up many times. What it binds is unknown. The authors built TCR beta libraries using iRepertoire HTBI primers and Arm-PCR of CDR3 regions. MiXCR was run by TCRdb on the multiplex PCR reads, yielding one entry per CDR3 protein. The sample yields 250,000 to 300,000 distinct CDR3 sequences, around a sixth seen once. The same sample was also used in a study of T cells in Graves' hyperthyroidism and ophthalmopathy. That study adds: The study used the HTBI primer set for a first-round RT-PCR of the TCR CDR3.

This clonotype was obtained from a woman aged 25 to 45 with Graves disease. The specimen comprised peripheral blood mononuclear cells (PBMCs), sampled at new diagnosis, from a patient treated with antithyroid drugs.

The CDR3 sequence: CASSQRANYEQYF. CDR3 bases: TGTGCCAGCAGCCAACGGGCCAACTACGAGCAGTACTTC. This sequence joins TRBV3-1 and TRBJ2-7, with D unresolved. V was shortened by 2 bases and J by 3 bases, with 8 bases between the two germline ends. The CDR3 is 13 residues long. Per the germline V gene, CDR1 is LGHDT and CDR2 is YNNKEL (reference sequence).